The clone carrying this TCR beta chain was picked up many times. Its antigen is undetermined. Germline-derived CDR1 and CDR2 are SGHVS and FQNEAQ. The CDR3 covers 18 residues. The V and J ends lost 0 bases and 2 bases, in that order; junction bases with no gene match: 10. Researchers reported that TCR beta cDNA libraries carried unique molecular identifiers. When roughly 0.9 to 10 million T cells were used, they gave some 540,000 cDNA molecules. TCRdb analysed the PCR reads with MiXCR anew, one entry per CDR3 protein. There are 350,000 to 500,000 distinct CDR3 sequences in the sample; roughly 38% occur only once, and 7.6% lies in the top ten. These data originate in a study of post-analysis software for immune sequencing data. The study's findings and limits: Among roughly 5 TRBV segments more frequent in patients than controls were TRBV5-6, TRBV5-1 and TRBV20-1.

Sequencing input: blood. The chain is built from TRBV7-8 and TRBJ2-1, with 7 bases that match TRBD1. This clonotype was sampled from a girl aged 2 to 9 with multiple sclerosis. The CDR3 reads CASSLARAGGYTYNEQFF. CDR3 bases: TGTGCCAGCAGCTTAGCTAGGGCAGGGGGTTACACCTACAATGAGCAGTTCTTC.